The clone carrying this TCR beta chain was found a few times. Antigen unknown. Germline V gene data show CDR1 as LGHNT and CDR2 as FRNRAP. This CDR3 has 14 residues. V dropped 5 bases and J dropped 9 bases, with 19 bases sitting between them. The sample belongs to a study of CD8 T cells in ankylosing spondylitis. Findings of the study overall: Apparently characteristic of ankylosing spondylitis blood was a TCR beta motif (roughly 8 highly homologous variants).

TCRdb recomputed calls from the 5' RACE reads with MiXCR, one row per CDR3 protein. The table includes 700,000 or so distinct CDR3 sequences, roughly 20% detected once. Sequenced input: blood, either unsorted or a sorted T cell fraction (not recorded which). V usage is TRBV12-5 and J usage is TRBJ2-5; D is ambiguous. This clonotype was sampled from a male donor with ankylosing spondylitis. For the CDR3, the DNA is TGTGCTAGTGGTCCCCCGACGGGTCCGGTCTCCCAGTACTTC. This gives the protein CASGPPTGPVSQYF.